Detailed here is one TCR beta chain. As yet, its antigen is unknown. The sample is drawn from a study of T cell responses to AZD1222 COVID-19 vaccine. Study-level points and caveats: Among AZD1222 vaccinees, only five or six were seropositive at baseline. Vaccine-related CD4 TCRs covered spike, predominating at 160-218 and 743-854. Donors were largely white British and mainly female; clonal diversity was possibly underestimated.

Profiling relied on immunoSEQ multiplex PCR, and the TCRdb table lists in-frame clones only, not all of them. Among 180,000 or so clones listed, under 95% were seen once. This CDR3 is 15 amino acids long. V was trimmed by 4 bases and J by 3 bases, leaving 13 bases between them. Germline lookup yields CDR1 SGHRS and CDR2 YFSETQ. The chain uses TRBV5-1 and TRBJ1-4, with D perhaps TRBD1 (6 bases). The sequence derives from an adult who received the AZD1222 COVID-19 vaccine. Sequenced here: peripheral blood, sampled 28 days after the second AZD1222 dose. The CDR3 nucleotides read TGCGCCAGCAGCCATACAGGGATCCCTAATGAAAAACTGTTTTTT. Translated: CASSHTGIPNEKLFF.